The rows below give T cell receptor beta chains drawn from one sample of a study of graft-versus-host responses after intestinal transplantation. Their target antigens are unknown. Data came from immunoSEQ multiplex PCR; TCRdb stores just in-frame clones and leaves some out. The sample carries about 90,000 clones, roughly 92% recorded once. Sequences were derived from unstimulated CD4+ T cells sorted from spleen or lymph node cells, sampled before intestinal transplant. These receptors originate from a human donor who received an intestinal transplant. Each CDR3 is given with its conserved first and last residue. Each record gives: clone size, J gene, V gene, D gene, CDR3 DNA, CDR3 protein. A D gene is named only where the DNA matches it firmly. Clone size appears in some rows only: once, few, many, or a class for an expanded clone.

>-|TRBJ1-2|TRBV7-2|-
TGTGCCAGCAGCTTCAACCGGGCCTCGGGGGGCTACACCTTC
CASSFNRASGGYTF
>-|TRBJ2-5|TRBV25-1|-
TGTGCCAGCAGTGAATCCAAGACCCAGTACTTC
CASSESKTQYF
>-|TRBJ2-5|TRBV9|-
TGTGCCAGCAGCACAGCCCTCGACCTTCAAGAGACCCAGTACTTC
CASSTALDLQETQYF
>-|TRBJ2-1|TRBV7-2|TRBD2
TGTGCCAGCAGCTTGGGTTCCGCCGGGAGGTACAATGAGCAGTTCTTC
CASSLGSAGRYNEQFF
>-|TRBJ2-3|TRBV27|-
TGTGCCAGCAGTCCTCCTGGGTGGGGGCGAGCAGATACGCAGTATTTT
CASSPPGWGRADTQYF
>-|TRBJ1-1|TRBV6-1|-
TGTGCCAGCAATTCGAGGGCTATGAACACTGAAGCTTTCTTT
CASNSRAMNTEAFF
>-|TRBJ2-1|TRBV7-8|TRBD2
TGTGCCAGCAGCTTCGCTCTGGTTGGGGGGGATGAGCAGTTCTTC
CASSFALVGGDEQFF
>-|TRBJ2-7|TRBV4-1|TRBD2
TGCGCCAGCAGCCAAGAGTGGTCGGCGGGAGGGCCCTACGAGCAGTACTTC
CASSQEWSAGGPYEQYF
>-|TRBJ1-1|TRBV30|TRBD1
TGTGCCTGGAGCCGCCCCGGGACAGGGACCGCTGAAGCTTTCTTT
CAWSRPGTGTAEAFF
>-|TRBJ1-2|TRBV7-8|-
TGTGCCAGCAGCTTAGTATTTCGGGGACTCTATGGCTACACCTTC
CASSLVFRGLYGYTF
>-|TRBJ2-2|TRBV19|TRBD2
TGTGCCAGTAGGACTAGCGGGAGCACCGGGGAGCTGTTTTTT
CASRTSGSTGELFF
>-|TRBJ2-1|TRBV7-9|TRBD2
TGTGCCAGCAGCTCTGGAACACTAGCGGGGATGTCCGATGAGCAGTTCTTC
CASSSGTLAGMSDEQFF
>-|TRBJ2-1|TRBV5-1|TRBD2
TGCGCCAGCAACCCCGGACTAGCGGGCTTATACAATGAGCAGTTCTTC
CASNPGLAGLYNEQFF
>-|TRBJ1-1|TRBV19|-
TGTGCCAGTAGTATTCGGGGTGAAGCTTTCTTT
CASSIRGEAFF
>-|TRBJ2-3|TRBV10-1|-
TGCGCCAGCAGTGACACCACAGATACGCAGTATTTT
CASSDTTDTQYF
>-|TRBJ1-1|TRBV9|-
TGTGCCAGCAGCGTTTACCTGAACACTGAAGCTTTCTTT
CASSVYLNTEAFF
>-|TRBJ2-1|TRBV7-2|TRBD1
TGTGCCAGCAGCCCAAGGACAGGGACGGGTGAGCAGTTCTTC
CASSPRTGTGEQFF
>-|TRBJ2-4|TRBV11-2|-
TGTGCCAGCAGCTTCCGAGGGGAGAGGGTAGGCAAAAACATTCAGTACTTC
CASSFRGERVGKNIQYF
>-|TRBJ2-4|TRBV30|TRBD2
TGTGCCTGGAGTGTATCGACCGGGCTAGCGGGAAGAAACATTCAGTACTTC
CAWSVSTGLAGRNIQYF
>once|TRBJ1-5|TRBV6-5|-
TGTGCCAGCAACGCTCACGACAGTCATCAGCCCCAGCATTTT
CASNAHDSHQPQHF
>-|TRBJ1-5|TRBV7-2|-
TGTGCCAGCAGCTTACCTCAAGATTTGGGCGATCAGCCCCAGCATTTT
CASSLPQDLGDQPQHF